This T cell receptor beta chain appears in the sequencing data of a study of T cell repertoires in cytomegalovirus infection (dated by TCRdb to the late 2010s). As for the study more broadly: Recently identified HLA-C-restricted CMV epitopes, whose presentation resists viral immunomodulation, were targeted by peptide stimulations together with well-studied HLA-B-restricted epitopes. Because public TCR beta signatures pointed to carriage of CMV infection together with the matching HLA type, the HLA type of each donor mattered for the analysis. The investigation overall reported the following: In the ex vivo response, HLA-C-restricted CMV-specific TCR beta clonotypes were dominant, and in two of eight donors the single most frequent clonotype came from this HLA-C-restricted group. In both this cohort and an independent approximately 370-donor cohort, the cumulative frequency of public TCR beta family members distinguished carriers of CMV infection plus the relevant HLA type.

TCRdb shows the sequencer as Illumina HiSeq 1500. The raw public reads went through TCRdb reprocessing: fastp at Q25, MiXCR clone calling, in-frame beta chains kept. Each entry is one CDR3 protein sequence, shown with its most common DNA and genes. This sample lists fewer than 650,000 distinct CDR3 sequences; roughly 43% were detected once. The ten top clones hold more than 40% of the sample. Deletion took 6 bases off V and 8 bases off J, with a span of 8 bases between the germline ends. From the germline V gene, CDR1 is SNHLY and CDR2 is FYNNEI. Inclusive of the bounding cysteine and phenylalanine, the CDR3 is 11 residues long. Solely the CDR3 DNA is kept, with 33 bases framed from the first base. As for this clonotype: Its target antigen remains unknown. The sample holds no much larger clone one base away, and base qualities are not on file.

This specimen's treatment or condition label, interpreted: in vitro stimulation with specific CMV peptide epitopes to enrich CMV-specific T cells. The receptor's source is a human donor in good health (CMV status not recorded). Some clones in this sample may be carry-over from other donors' samples. This chain joins TRBV2 to TRBJ2-1; D gene: possibly TRBD1, on 6 matching bases. The specimen comprised cultured PBMCs, sampled from culture after CMV antigen stimulation. Read as DNA, the sequence is TGTGCCAGCAGCAACAGGGATGAGCAGTTCTTC. This yields the protein CASSNRDEQFF.